This T cell receptor beta chain is from a study of cytomegalovirus exposure and HLA in healthy donors. General observations from the study: Cytomegalovirus status was reportedly diagnosed by the classifier with high specificity and sensitivity.

60 Vbeta and 13 Jbeta primers were used in PCR. TCRdb's table, derived via immunoSEQ multiplex PCR, lists solely in-frame clones and lacks some. The sample has under 130,000 clones, about 79% seen once. The CDR3 is made up of 17 amino acids. Germline-derived CDR1 and CDR2 are KGHSH and LQKENI. V lost 3 bases and J lost 2; bases outside the gene matches: 12. A remark on this clone: Its target is unknown.

V and J are TRBV18 and TRBJ2-7, with 8 bases matching TRBD2. This sequence was found in a man in his fifties or sixties in good health and CMV-seropositive. Sequencing used PBMCs. The CDR3 loop reads CASSPYQPGGLAYEQYF. CDR3 nucleotides: TGTGCCAGCTCACCGTATCAACCGGGAGGGCTGGCCTACGAGCAGTACTTC.